The 27 T cell receptor beta chains below were found in one sample sequenced in a study of a mutant IDH1 vaccine in newly diagnosed glioma. Repertoires were generated with immunoSEQ multiplex PCR, while TCRdb's copy carries only in-frame clones and drops some. The sample shows some 61,000 clones, approximately 83% of them seen only once. Time point meaning: baseline, week 1 (first vaccination visit). Stated treatment: pre-vaccination baseline after standard-of-care therapy. The input for sequencing was PBMCs, taken from a glioma patient treated with radiotherapy, temozolomide or both. The receptors stem from a man aged 30-40 years with glioma.

The V gene is TRBV7-6, the J gene TRBJ1-6; 12 nucleotides align to TRBD1. CDR1 is SGHVS and CDR2 is FNYEAQ in the germline V gene. The CDR3 consists of 16 residues. V lost 6 bases, J lost 9 bases, and 9 bases stayed unmatched. The CDR3 DNA is TGTGCCAGCAGTTCCGGGACAGGGGGCTCTTTTTCACCCCTCCACTTT. This sequence encodes CASSSGTGGSFSPLHF.

V and J are TRBV28 and TRBJ1-1; D is unresolved. V lost 7 bases and J 6 bases, leaving 21 bases between the germline ends. The V gene's germline CDR1 is MDHEN and CDR2 SYDVKM. CDR3 length: 15 residues. The CDR3 bases are TGTGCCAGCATCACCCCCGGGCGCCCTTTGGCTGAAGCTTTCTTT. Residues: CASITPGRPLAEAFF. The entire variable domain, with the rest obtained from reference TRBV28 and TRBJ1-1, is as follows: DVKVTQSSRYLVKRTGEKVFLECVQDMDHENMFWYRQDPGLGLRLIYFSYDVKMKEKGDIPEGYSVSREKKERFSLILESASTNQTSMYLCASITPGRPLAEAFFGQGTRLTVV.

CDR3 bases: TGTGCCAGCAGCCTTAGCCAGACAGGGGTAGGGTATGGCTACACCTTC. Its translation: CASSLSQTGVGYGYTF. The chain employs TRBV7-9 and TRBJ1-2, with 8 bases matching TRBD1. The CDR3 is made up of 16 amino acids. The trim removed 5 bases at V and 5 bases at J, leaving 13 bases unmatched. Germline V gene lookup returns CDR1 SEHNR and CDR2 FQNEAQ (reference sequence).

For this clone: The same CDR3 is also encoded by other DNA sequences in this sample. This chain links TRBV6-6 with TRBJ2-7; D not resolved. Germline V gene data show CDR1 as MNHNY and CDR2 as SVGAGI (reference sequence). V gave up 3 bases and J gave up 3 bases, with 6 bases separating them. This CDR3 has 12 residues. The CDR3 protein is CASSYGVYEQYF. The CDR3 coding sequence is TGTGCCAGCAGTTATGGGGTCTACGAGCAGTACTTC.

The V gene is TRBV7-9, the J gene TRBJ2-3; no definite D call. V lost 2 bases and J 4 bases, leaving 10 bases between the germline ends. In germline, CDR1 is SEHNR, CDR2 FQNEAQ (reference sequence). CDR3 size: 14 residues. The CDR3 DNA follows: TGTGCCAGCAGCTTAATGGACGGTGCAGATACGCAGTATTTT. Protein: CASSLMDGADTQYF.

The chain employs TRBV6-5 and TRBJ1-6, with D possibly TRBD1 on 5 matching bases. The CDR3 loop spans 15 amino acids. The V gene lost 0 bases and the J gene lost 7 bases, with 10 bases spanning the gap. CDR1 and CDR2 (germline): MNHEY, SVGAGI. The CDR3 is CASSYSSRVNSPLHF. The CDR3 region has the DNA TGTGCCAGCAGTTACTCGTCCAGGGTCAATTCACCCCTCCACTTT.

The rearrangement joins TRBV5-1 to TRBJ2-5; 8 positions match TRBD2. The CDR3 runs 17 residues. The germline gives CDR1 SGHRS, CDR2 YFSETQ. The trim removed 7 bases at V and 2 bases at J, leaving 16 bases unmatched. This CDR3 is CASGGGTRNYPQETQYF. The DNA of the CDR3 is TGCGCCAGCGGCGGAGGGACTAGAAATTACCCACAAGAGACCCAGTACTTC.

This chain uses TRBV7-9 with TRBJ1-3; unclear D gene. Per germline, CDR1 SEHNR and CDR2 FQNEAQ (reference sequence). V was pared by 8 bases and J by 0 bases, with 8 bases between. This CDR3 has 13 residues. CDR3 sequence reads: CASRMSSGNTIYF. The CDR3 coding sequence is TGTGCCAGCCGCATGAGCTCTGGAAACACCATATATTTT.

The V gene is TRBV19, the J gene TRBJ2-7; TRBD1 matches at 9 bases. The length of the CDR3 is 14 residues. Germline-derived CDR1 and CDR2 are LNHDA and SQIVND (reference sequence). Trimming removed 6 bases from V and 5 bases from J; junction bases left unmatched: 8. The chain's CDR3 is CASRLGQGPHEQYF. In DNA, the CDR3 is TGTGCCAGTAGATTGGGACAGGGCCCCCACGAGCAGTACTTC.

The V gene is TRBV25-1, the J gene TRBJ2-2; D is tentatively TRBD1 or TRBD2 (6 bases each). The germline V gene has CDR1 MGHDK and CDR2 SYGVNS. This CDR3 region has 16 residues. Trimming pared 2 bases from V and 6 bases from J, leaving 16 bases between. The CDR3 sequence is CASSEMLAGEAGELFF. In DNA form, the CDR3 reads TGTGCCAGCAGTGAAATGTTAGCAGGGGAGGCCGGGGAGCTGTTTTTT.

The V gene is TRBV6-5, the J gene TRBJ1-6; D possibly corresponds to TRBD1 (5 bases). The germline CDR1 and CDR2 sequences are MNHEY and SVGAGI. CDR3 length: 13 amino acids. Trimming stripped 5 bases from V and 13 bases from J, with 15 bases between. The CDR3 DNA follows: TGTGCCAGCAGTAACACCAGGGACTTTCCCCTCCACTTT. Translated, it gives CASSNTRDFPLHF.

The chain is built from TRBV19 and TRBJ1-6; D ambiguous. CDR3 length equals 13 residues. Between the trimmed V and J ends, which lost 5 bases and 7 bases, there was a span of 9 bases. Per the germline V gene, CDR1 is LNHDA and CDR2 is SQIVND (reference sequence). The CDR3 region has the DNA TGTGCCAGTAGTTTCCTTGGGAATTCACCCCTCCACTTT. Translating it yields CASSFLGNSPLHF.

This chain links TRBV4-1 with TRBJ2-1, with TRBD1 identical over 7 bases. Germline trimming cut 0 bases from V and 8 bases from J; bases unmatched to any gene: 10. This CDR3 is 16 amino acids long. Looked up from germline, CDR1 is MGHRA and CDR2 is YSYEKL. In DNA, the CDR3 is TGCGCCAGCAGCCAAGATGGTTACGACAGGGTCCATGAGCAGTTCTTC. The encoded protein is CASSQDGYDRVHEQFF.

The chain carries TRBV19 and TRBJ2-1; TRBD1 or TRBD2 may be the D gene (6 bases each). The germline gives CDR1 LNHDA, CDR2 SQIVND (reference sequence). The CDR3 contains 17 residues. V was shortened by 5 bases and J by 7 bases, with 24 bases between the two germline ends. This CDR3 reads CASSPFGGGVARNEQFF. In DNA form, the CDR3 reads TGTGCCAGTAGTCCCTTCGGGGGCGGGGTGGCAAGGAATGAGCAGTTCTTC.

This sequence joins TRBV19 and TRBJ2-2; D possibly corresponds to TRBD1 (6 bases). The V gene lost 7 bases and the J gene lost 6 bases, with 9 bases spanning the gap. This CDR3 has 12 amino acids. CDR1 LNHDA and CDR2 SQIVND come from the germline V gene (reference sequence). The CDR3: CASTGVPGELFF. The CDR3 DNA reads TGTGCCAGTACAGGGGTTCCCGGGGAGCTGTTTTTT.

This chain joins TRBV5-1 and TRBJ2-5, with 12 positions matching TRBD1. V shed 4 bases, J shed 9 bases, and the junction held 13 bases outside the gene matches. The CDR3 has 16 residues. Germline V gives CDR1 SGHRS, CDR2 YFSETQ. CDR3 loop: CASSHGTGGPQGAQYF. The CDR3 DNA follows: TGCGCCAGCAGCCACGGGACAGGGGGCCCTCAGGGGGCCCAGTACTTC.

The chain uses TRBV7-9 and TRBJ2-2; 8 nucleotides agree with TRBD1. From germline, CDR1 is SEHNR and CDR2 FQNEAQ (reference sequence). The CDR3 has 17 residues. The junction had 15 bases not matched to a gene; V was cut back by 5 bases and J by 7 bases. In DNA form, the CDR3 reads TGTGCCAGCAGCCCCAGGGGGCTCTCCGGGGCGAGCGGGGAGCTGTTTTTT. Protein product: CASSPRGLSGASGELFF.

The chain recombines TRBV7-2 with TRBJ2-3; D unresolved. Germline-derived CDR1 and CDR2 are SGHTA and FQGNSA. The CDR3 sequence is 14 residues long. V was pared by 1 base and J by 0 bases, with 5 bases between. CDR3 region: CASSLELSTDTQYF. The CDR3 DNA is TGTGCCAGCAGCTTAGAACTAAGCACAGATACGCAGTATTTT.

The genes are TRBV5-4 and TRBJ1-2; a weak D match, TRBD1 (5 bases). Germline V lookup: CDR1 SGHNT, CDR2 YYREEE (reference sequence). V was clipped by 4 bases and J by 8 bases, with 21 bases between them. This CDR3 is 15 amino acids long. As DNA, the CDR3 is TGTGCCAGCAGCCACCCAGTGGACATCAGTGAGGGCTACACCTTC. Translated, it gives CASSHPVDISEGYTF.

This sequence joins TRBV2 and TRBJ2-2; 9 bases align to TRBD1. V shed 6 bases, J shed 6 bases, and the junction held 8 bases outside the gene matches. This CDR3 is 15 amino acids long. CDR1 is SNHLY and CDR2 is FYNNEI in the germline V gene. The CDR3 sequence is CASSQQGAEAGELFF. In DNA, the CDR3 is TGTGCCAGCAGCCAACAGGGGGCGGAAGCCGGGGAGCTGTTTTTT.

This chain's CDR3 is CASSLNSEQGHYGYTF. The CDR3 DNA reads as TGCGCCAGCAGCTTAAATTCCGAGCAGGGACACTATGGCTACACCTTC. The chain joins TRBV5-1 to TRBJ1-2, with a tentative D call TRBD1 (5 bases). The CDR3 runs 16 residues. Germline V gene sequence: CDR1 SGHRS, CDR2 YFSETQ. Trimming removed 2 bases from V and 3 bases from J, with 17 bases in between.

V usage is TRBV7-9 and J usage is TRBJ2-2; 8 bases match TRBD2. Unmatched junction bases numbered 7, after V lost 5 bases and J lost 2 bases. The CDR3 totals 16 residues. In germline, CDR1 is SEHNR, CDR2 FQNEAQ (reference sequence). The CDR3 coding sequence is TGTGCCAGCAGCCCAGCAGCGGGGGTAAACACCGGGGAGCTGTTTTTT. Encoded protein: CASSPAAGVNTGELFF. Variable domain in full (rest from reference TRBV7-9 and TRBJ2-2): DTGVSQNPRHKITKRGQNVTFRCDPISEHNRLYWYRQTLGQGPEFLTYFQNEAQLEKSRLLSDRFSAERPKGSFSTLEIQRTEQGDSAMYLCASSPAAGVNTGELFFGEGSRLTVL.

The CDR3 DNA follows: TGTGCCAGCAGGGACCCGCCCGGACAGGGGCCAGAGACCCAGTACTTC. Residues: CASRDPPGQGPETQYF. The chain joins TRBV5-4 to TRBJ2-5, with 9 bases that match TRBD1. The CDR3 extends over 16 amino acids. The V segment lost 5 bases and the J segment 4 bases; nucleotides outside the gene matches: 12. Germline CDR1 is SGHNT and CDR2 is YYREEE (reference sequence).

The chain has TRBV6-1 and TRBJ2-7, with D perhaps matching TRBD2 (5 bases). This CDR3 has 14 amino acids. CDR1 is MNHNS, CDR2 SASEGT, per germline. V was clipped by 1 base and J by 7 bases, with 14 bases between them. The CDR3 loop is CASSEVWPSGEQYF. CDR3 nucleotides: TGTGCCAGCAGTGAAGTCTGGCCGTCGGGGGAGCAGTACTTC.

The V and J genes are TRBV4-1 and TRBJ2-3, with D perhaps TRBD2 (7 bases). Per germline, CDR1 MGHRA and CDR2 YSYEKL. Trimming removed 2 bases at V and 0 bases at J, with 12 bases between. This CDR3 is built from 16 residues. CDR3 loop: CASSQWGGASTDTQYF. In DNA, the CDR3 is TGCGCCAGCAGCCAATGGGGGGGGGCTAGCACAGATACGCAGTATTTT.

The genes are TRBV18 and TRBJ2-5; D unresolved. Germline V gives CDR1 KGHSH, CDR2 LQKENI. Trimming left V 2 bases short and J 1 base short, with 5 bases between. The CDR3 is made up of 13 amino acids. The CDR3 reads CASSPYVQETQYF. As DNA, the CDR3 is TGTGCCAGCTCACCATACGTCCAAGAGACCCAGTACTTC.

This clone occurred once. The V gene is TRBV9, the J gene TRBJ1-1; 7 bases align to TRBD1. Germline CDR1 SGDLS, CDR2 YYNGEE. V dropped 2 bases and J dropped 6; count of bases not matched to a gene: 10. The CDR3 contains 15 residues. The CDR3 region has the DNA TGTGCCAGCAGCGTTAATACAGGGGATAGGGCTGAAGCTTTCTTT. Translation: CASSVNTGDRAEAFF. The full variable domain, completed using reference TRBV9 and TRBJ1-1, is DSGVTQTPKHLITATGQRVTLRCSPRSGDLSVYWYQQSLDQGLQFLIQYYNGEERAKGNILERFSAQQFPDLHSELNLSSLELGDSALYFCASSVNTGDRAEAFFGQGTRLTVV.